Following are 17 T cell receptor beta chains from one sample sequenced in a study of metastatic and nonmetastatic thyroid tumors. Using MiXCR, TCRdb re-called clones from the PCR reads. Among 30,000 to 40,000 clones listed, less than 30% were seen once. Thyroid surgery took place with no prior treatment in any patient. Sequenced material: blood. The origin of the receptors is a female donor with papillary thyroid cancer or a benign thyroid nodule (not recorded which). Some clones in this sample may be carry-over from other donors' samples.

The chain employs TRBV4-1 and TRBJ2-3; the match to TRBD2 covers 10 bases. Germline CDR1 is MGHRA and CDR2 is YSYEKL. The CDR3 is 16 residues long. V shed 0 bases and J 6 bases; nucleotides not matched to a gene: 6. The chain's CDR3 is CASSQEVPSGGDTQYF. The DNA for the CDR3 is TGCGCCAGCAGCCAAGAGGTCCCTAGCGGGGGCGATACGCAGTATTTT.

Ten or more counts support this clone. The chain is built from TRBV2 and TRBJ1-2, with 7 positions matching TRBD1. Germline CDR1 and CDR2: SNHLY and FYNNEI. CDR3 length equals 12 residues. V shed 6 bases and J 2 bases; nucleotides not matched to a gene: 0. This CDR3 is CASRDRNYGYTF. In DNA, the CDR3 is TGTGCCAGCAGGGACAGGAACTATGGCTACACCTTC.

There are many counts of this clone. The rearrangement uses TRBV30 and TRBJ1-3; the D gene is possibly TRBD1 (5 bases). The CDR3 has 14 amino acids. Germline values: CDR1 GTSNPN, CDR2 SVGIG (reference sequence). V lost 5 bases and J lost 5, with 16 bases in between. The chain's CDR3 is CAWWTYRSRNTIYF. CDR3 coding DNA: TGTGCCTGGTGGACATACCGATCCCGAAACACCATATATTTT.

This clone was seen at least ten times. The rearrangement uses TRBV20-1 and TRBJ1-3; 8 bases are shared with TRBD1. This CDR3 is built from 14 residues. Per germline, CDR1 DFQATT and CDR2 SNEGSKA (reference sequence). V shed 5 bases and J 4 bases; nucleotides not matched to a gene: 7. The CDR3 DNA follows: TGCAGTGCTGACGACAGGGGCAGAGGAAACACCATATATTTT. The encoded protein is CSADDRGRGNTIYF.

This clone was recorded many times. J is TRBJ2-5 and V is TRBV11-2; a weak D match, TRBD2 (6 bases). CDR1 is SGHAT and CDR2 is FQNNGV in the germline V gene. This CDR3 contains 13 residues. With 3 bases removed from V and 5 bases from J, the gap between germline ends came to 10 bases. Here the CDR3 reads CASSFGGSETQYF. In DNA form, the CDR3 reads TGTGCCAGCAGCTTTGGAGGGTCGGAGACCCAGTACTTC.

This clone was observed many times. The chain is built from TRBV27 and TRBJ2-2; D perhaps matches TRBD1 (5 bases). The germline V gene encodes CDR1 MNHEY and CDR2 SMNVEV (reference sequence). The length of the CDR3 is 18 residues. V lost 5 bases, J lost 0 bases, and 19 bases lay in between. CDR3 coding DNA: TGTGCCAGCAGTCGAAGGGGCGGAAGATTCGCGAACACCGGGGAGCTGTTTTTT. The encoded protein is CASSRRGGRFANTGELFF.

About this clone: A read error may produce the germline difference seen at one junction end. The genes are TRBV6-1 and TRBJ2-5; 8 positions agree with TRBD2. This CDR3 contains 15 residues. CDR1 and CDR2 from the germline V gene are MNHNS and SASEGT. Here the CDR3 reads CASSSKTSAQDTHYF. The CDR3 DNA is TGTGCCAGCAGCTCTAAGACTAGCGCCCAAGATACCCATTACTTC.

At least ten counts were recorded for this clone. The rearrangement uses TRBV18 and TRBJ2-6, with 9 bases aligning to TRBD1. Trimming cost V 0 bases and J 3 bases; bases outside gene matches: 9. The V gene's germline CDR1 is KGHSH and CDR2 LQKENI. This CDR3 region has 19 residues. The CDR3 nucleotides read TGTGCCAGCTCACCACCACCTTACGGGACAGGGAATGGGGCCAACGTCCTGACTTTC. Translated, it gives CASSPPPYGTGNGANVLTF.

As for this clone: The conserved phenylalanine or tryptophan normally closing the CDR3 is absent here, so this likely arose from a read error. The limits of the CDR3 on the DNA are not certain, so only TCRdb's listed CDR3 is given. The rearrangement uses TRBV19 and TRBJ1-1. The germline V gene encodes CDR1 LNHDA and CDR2 SQIVND (reference sequence). Both ends counted, the CDR3 spans 13 residues. This CDR3 reads CASSSWTDTEALY.

This clone was recorded at least ten times. Possible read error: a much larger clone is one base away. This chain links TRBV6-6 with TRBJ2-2; D possibly corresponds to TRBD2 (7 bases). Deletions cut 0 bases from V and 5 bases from J, with 13 bases between. The CDR3 sequence is 16 residues long. Germline V gene lookup returns CDR1 MNHNY and CDR2 SVGAGI (reference sequence). CDR3 in amino acids: CASSYSKGRGTGELFF. The CDR3 DNA reads as TGTGCCAGCAGTTACTCCAAGGGGAGGGGGACCGGGGAGCTGTTTTTT.

This clone ranks as medium-sized. The V gene is TRBV6-1, the J gene TRBJ2-7; a weak D match, TRBD2 (7 bases). The V end lost 7 bases, the J end lost 2 bases, and 9 bases lay between the germline ends. The CDR3 is 12 amino acids. Per the germline V gene, CDR1 is MNHNS and CDR2 is SASEGT. In nucleotides, the CDR3 is TGTGCCAGCACGGGGGGCACCTACGAGCAGTACTTC. Its protein product is CASTGGTYEQYF.

The V call is TRBV18, the J call TRBJ2-7; TRBD2 matches 13 bases. This CDR3 is built from 16 residues. After removal of 5 bases from V and 6 bases from J, the junction contained 10 bases not matched to a gene. Germline-derived CDR1 and CDR2 are KGHSH and LQKENI. Here the CDR3 reads CASSIGLAGVIGEQYF. CDR3 DNA: TGTGCCAGCTCAATAGGACTAGCGGGAGTTATAGGCGAGCAGTACTTC.

This clone was counted many times. The rearrangement uses TRBV6-4 and TRBJ2-1; 8 bases are a match to TRBD2. The V gene end was trimmed by 0 bases and the J gene end by 2 bases; junction bases not matched to a gene: 0. The CDR3 has 15 residues. Germline loops: CDR1 MRHNA, CDR2 SNTAGT. Written as DNA, the CDR3 is TGTGCCAGCAGTGACTCTAGCGGGGCCTACAATGAGCAGTTCTTC. Protein product: CASSDSSGAYNEQFF.

Ten or more counts support this clone. CDR3 sequence reads: CASSFGGYYEQYF. The DNA of the CDR3 is TGTGCCAGCAGTTTTGGGGGTTATTACGAGCAGTACTTC. The chain combines TRBV27 with TRBJ2-7, with D perhaps assigned TRBD1 or TRBD2 (5 bases each). Germline values: CDR1 MNHEY, CDR2 SMNVEV (reference sequence). V lost 3 bases to trimming and J lost 4 bases, with 10 bases between them. The CDR3 consists of 13 residues.

This clone was seen only a few times. The chain couples TRBV12-3 or TRBV12-4 to TRBJ2-1, with 8 bases fitting TRBD2. The CDR3 is made up of 15 amino acids. V was clipped by 5 bases and J by 7 bases; unmatched bases: 10. The CDR3 nucleotides are TGTGCCAGCAGTCTTCTGAGCGGGAGTTCAAATGAGCAGTTCTTC. Its translation: CASSLLSGSSNEQFF.

This clone was counted a single time. The rearrangement joins TRBV11-2 to TRBJ1-1, with D possibly being TRBD1 (5 bases). With 4 bases removed from V and 4 bases from J, the gap between germline ends came to 16 bases. The germline gives CDR1 SGHAT, CDR2 FQNNGV. The CDR3 is 15 amino acids. The CDR3 loop reads CASSYGVGGITEAFF. The CDR3 coding sequence is TGTGCCAGCAGCTACGGGGTTGGGGGTATCACTGAAGCTTTCTTT. Full variable domain (rest looked up from reference TRBV11-2 and TRBJ1-1): EAGVAQSPRYKIIEKRQSVAFWCNPISGHATLYWYQQILGQGPKLLIQFQNNGVVDDSQLPKDRFSAERLKGVDSTLKIQPAKLEDSAVYLCASSYGVGGITEAFFGQGTRLTVV.

This chain connects TRBV30 to TRBJ2-7; possibly TRBD1 for D (6 bases). V lost 4 bases and J 4 bases, leaving 23 bases between the germline ends. Germline assignment: CDR1 GTSNPN and CDR2 SVGIG (reference sequence). CDR3 length equals 16 residues. CDR3 amino acids: CAWTDVSGVRGYEQYF. CDR3 nucleotides: TGTGCCTGGACCGACGTGTCCGGCGTGAGGGGGTACGAGCAGTACTTC.